Following are 16 T cell receptor beta chains from one sample sequenced in a study of cytomegalovirus exposure and HLA in healthy donors. It was with 60 Vbeta and 13 Jbeta primers that the PCR ran. Generated by immunoSEQ multiplex PCR, the TCRdb table keeps only in-frame clones and is missing some. The sample includes fewer than 85,000 clones. Sequencing was done on a sample of PBMCs. Receptors were obtained from a woman between 40 and 55 years old in good health and CMV-seropositive.

V gene TRBV2 combines with J gene TRBJ2-1, with a possible D match to TRBD2 (6 bases). Trimming removed 3 bases from V and 10 bases from J, with 22 bases in between. CDR1 and CDR2 (germline): SNHLY, FYNNEI. This CDR3 contains 16 residues. This chain's CDR3 is CASSEGAGRLKSEQFF. The CDR3 region has the DNA TGTGCCAGCAGTGAGGGAGCGGGTCGTCTTAAGTCCGAGCAGTTCTTC.

The chain employs TRBV12-5 and TRBJ1-1, with 8 bases matching TRBD1. Germline V gene lookup returns CDR1 LGHNT and CDR2 FRNRAP. The CDR3 runs 18 residues. The V and J ends lost 0 bases and 1 base, in that order; junction bases with no gene match: 10. For the CDR3, the DNA is TGTGCTAGTGGTTTGGTACTAGGACAGGGCAATACGAACACTGAAGCTTTCTTT. This sequence encodes CASGLVLGQGNTNTEAFF. The whole variable domain, remainder taken from reference TRBV12-5 and TRBJ1-1, is DARVTQTPRHKVTEMGQEVTMRCQPILGHNTVFWYRQTMMQGLELLAYFRNRAPLDDSGMPKDRFSAEMPDATLATLKIQPSEPRDSAVYFCASGLVLGQGNTNTEAFFGQGTRLTVV.

This clone is labeled medium-sized based on frequency. The chain couples TRBV4-2 to TRBJ2-7, with a tentative D call TRBD2 (6 bases). The CDR3 spans 15 residues. Germline CDR1 LGHNA, CDR2 YNFKEQ. V was clipped by 6 bases and J by 1 base, with 16 bases between them. The CDR3 coding sequence is TGTGCCAGCAGTCAGGAGCGGGCCTGGTCCTACGAGCAGTACTTC. The encoded protein is CASSQERAWSYEQYF.

V and J are TRBV6-6 and TRBJ1-4; D ambiguous. V was trimmed by 2 bases and J by 7 bases, leaving 14 bases between them. In germline, CDR1 is MNHNY, CDR2 SVGAGI (reference sequence). The CDR3 has 15 residues. The CDR3 DNA is TGTGCCAGCAGTTACCTGGAGGGCCCGGGTGAAAAACTGTTTTTT. Its protein product is CASSYLEGPGEKLFF.

The V gene is TRBV18, the J gene TRBJ2-5; D not certain. Between the trimmed V and J ends, which lost 3 bases and 5 bases, there was a span of 10 bases. This CDR3 is built from 13 residues. In germline, CDR1 is KGHSH, CDR2 LQKENI. The CDR3 DNA is TGTGCCAGCTCACCCATCCTCCGGGAGACCCAGTACTTC. It yields the protein CASSPILRETQYF.

The chain carries TRBV29-1 and TRBJ2-3; 8 bases align to TRBD1. This CDR3 comprises 14 residues. Trimming cost V 7 bases and J 6 bases; bases outside gene matches: 12. The germline gives CDR1 SQVTM, CDR2 ANQGSEA. The CDR3 region is CSAQAGGPGDTQYF. In nucleotides, the CDR3 is TGCAGCGCCCAAGCAGGGGGCCCCGGGGATACGCAGTATTTT.

This chain uses TRBV4-1 with TRBJ1-6; D gene unclear. Trimming left V 0 bases short and J 4 bases short, with 7 bases between. Germline V gene lookup returns CDR1 MGHRA and CDR2 YSYEKL. This CDR3 is built from 15 residues. DNA of the CDR3: TGCGCCAGCAGCCAAGAACATCAGTATAATTCACCCCTCCACTTT. This translates into CASSQEHQYNSPLHF.

This chain connects TRBV10-3 to TRBJ2-1; TRBD1 is a possible D gene (5 bases). Germline CDR1 ENHRY, CDR2 SYGVKD. The CDR3 is 15 amino acids. V lost 3 bases, J lost 3 bases, and 12 bases lay in between. CDR3 residues: CAISELSGIYNEQFF. The CDR3 DNA is TGTGCCATCAGTGAATTGTCAGGGATCTACAATGAGCAGTTCTTC.

The chain combines TRBV11-2 with TRBJ2-7, with a weak D call TRBD2 (6 bases). Germline-derived CDR1 and CDR2 are SGHAT and FQNNGV. Trimming took off 2 bases at V and 7 bases at J, with 15 bases between the two ends. CDR3 length equals 14 residues. CDR3 bases: TGTGCCAGCAGCTTACAGGGAGGTGCTGGGGAGCAGTACTTC. It is translated as CASSLQGGAGEQYF.

The chain carries TRBV29-1 and TRBJ2-2; no clear D. The CDR3 extends over 13 amino acids. From germline, CDR1 is SQVTM and CDR2 ANQGSEA. Trimming took off 2 bases at V and 2 bases at J, with 6 bases between the two ends. CDR3 coding DNA: TGCAGCGTTGAATCCCGTAACACCGGGGAGCTGTTTTTT. Protein sequence: CSVESRNTGELFF.

The chain carries TRBV2 and TRBJ1-5; unclear D gene. V was clipped by 4 bases and J by 4 bases, with 5 bases between them. The CDR3 is 12 residues long. The germline gives CDR1 SNHLY, CDR2 FYNNEI. The CDR3 DNA sequence: TGTGCCAGCAGTGCCGGGAATCAGCCCCAGCATTTT. It specifies CASSAGNQPQHF. Filled out from reference TRBV2 and TRBJ1-5, the complete variable domain reads EPEVTQTPSHQVTQMGQEVILRCVPISNHLYFYWYRQILGQKVEFLVSFYNNEISEKSEIFDDQFSVERPDGSNFTLKIRSTKLEDSAMYFCASSAGNQPQHFGDGTRLSIL.

V usage is TRBV10-1 and J usage is TRBJ2-7; D perhaps matches TRBD1 (5 bases). Germline V gene lookup returns CDR1 WNHNN and CDR2 SYGVQD (reference sequence). Between the trimmed V and J ends, which lost 5 bases and 4 bases, there was a span of 12 bases. This CDR3 region has 13 residues. The CDR3 nucleotides read TGCGCCAGCAGTTTTGCAGGGATATACGAGCAGTACTTC. Protein product: CASSFAGIYEQYF.

This chain connects TRBV7-3 to TRBJ2-1; 9 nucleotides line up with TRBD2. This CDR3 region has 15 residues. From germline, CDR1 is SGHTA and CDR2 FQGTGA. V shed 2 bases and J 2 bases; nucleotides not matched to a gene: 1. The CDR3 DNA sequence: TGTGCCAGCAGCTTATCTAGCGGGACCTACAATGAGCAGTTCTTC. This encodes CASSLSSGTYNEQFF.

The chain recombines TRBV7-9 with TRBJ1-2; 9 bases are a match to TRBD1. Looked up from germline, CDR1 is SEHNR and CDR2 is FQNEAQ (reference sequence). V lost 5 bases to trimming and J lost 7 bases; unmatched junction nucleotides: 11. The CDR3 sequence is 15 residues long. CDR3 sequence reads: CASSKGTGKSGGYTF. Here the CDR3 DNA reads TGTGCCAGCAGCAAAGGGACAGGGAAGAGTGGTGGCTACACCTTC.

The chain is built from TRBV5-1 and TRBJ1-4; D is ambiguous. Between the trimmed V and J ends, which lost 0 bases and 7 bases, there was a span of 10 bases. The CDR3 loop spans 14 amino acids. Looked up from germline, CDR1 is SGHRS and CDR2 is YFSETQ. CDR3 in DNA: TGCGCCAGCAGCTTGGAGAGTGAGGGTGAAAAACTGTTTTTT. This sequence encodes CASSLESEGEKLFF.

The chain is built from TRBV28 and TRBJ1-3; D call uncertain. Germline loops: CDR1 MDHEN, CDR2 SYDVKM. The CDR3 is made up of 15 amino acids. With 3 bases removed from V and 0 bases from J, the gap between germline ends came to 9 bases. The CDR3 sequence: CASSLTRPSGNTIYF. DNA for the CDR3: TGTGCCAGCAGTTTGACACGACCCTCTGGAAACACCATATATTTT.